This T cell receptor beta chain stems from a study of T-cell memory formation after mild COVID-19. 5'RACE with constant-segment primers built TCRalpha and TCRbeta cDNA libraries with UMIs. TCRdb called the 5' RACE reads again in MiXCR, with one record for every CDR3 protein. The top ten clones hold roughly 2.3% of a sample with roughly 190,000 distinct CDR3 sequences, approximately 20% of them seen once. V was clipped by 0 bases and J by 6 bases, with 10 bases between them. From germline, CDR1 is KGHDR and CDR2 SFDVKD. The CDR3 has 15 amino acids. The receptor comes from an adult woman who had mild COVID-19 (a few samples of this study predate the infection). Cell type and time point are not known. Input material: PBMCs or a T cell subset sorted from them (not recorded which). The V call is TRBV24-1, the J call TRBJ2-2; unclear D gene. The CDR3 DNA reads as TGTGCCACCAGTGATTTGCATGGCATCCCCGGGGAGCTGTTTTTT. Protein product: CATSDLHGIPGELFF.